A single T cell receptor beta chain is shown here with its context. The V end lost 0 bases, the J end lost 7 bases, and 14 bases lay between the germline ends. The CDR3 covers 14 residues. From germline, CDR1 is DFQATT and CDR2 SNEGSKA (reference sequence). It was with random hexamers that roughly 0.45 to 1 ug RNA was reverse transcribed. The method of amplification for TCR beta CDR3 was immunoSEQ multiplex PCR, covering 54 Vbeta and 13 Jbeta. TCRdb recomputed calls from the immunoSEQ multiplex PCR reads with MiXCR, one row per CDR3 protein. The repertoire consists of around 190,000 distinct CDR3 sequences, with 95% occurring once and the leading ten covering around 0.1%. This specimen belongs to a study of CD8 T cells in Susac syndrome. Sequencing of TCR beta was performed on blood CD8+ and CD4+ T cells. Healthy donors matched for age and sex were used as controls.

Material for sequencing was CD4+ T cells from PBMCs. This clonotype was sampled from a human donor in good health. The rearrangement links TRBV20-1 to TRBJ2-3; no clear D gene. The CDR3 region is CSARDGRTLNTQYF. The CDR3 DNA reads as TGCAGTGCTAGAGATGGACGGACCCTCAATACGCAGTATTTT.